This TCR beta chain was documented in a study of neurological immune-mediated disorders. Across the study: Relapsing-remitting disease affected around 30, and secondary progressive 3, of roughly 35 multiple sclerosis patients.

Study-wide findings and caveats: One related-CDR3 cluster, identified by phylogenetic grouping, held the repertoires of 18 of 34 multiple sclerosis patients and was a possible signature. No CDR3 amino acid sequences were shared by expanded clones across subjects, suggesting private repertoires in all groups.

Unsorted libraries used 2 million PBMCs kept at -80 degrees C. Each CDR3 protein is one row after TCRdb ran MiXCR on the 5' RACE reads. The sample holds nearly 60,000 distinct CDR3 sequences; roughly 3.5% are singletons and the top ten take approximately 7%. This clonotype occurred many times. The antigen remains unidentified. Sequences were obtained from PBMCs. This receptor was taken from a woman aged 55-70 years with multiple sclerosis.

The chain's CDR3 is CASSVGLGQGYNEQFF. DNA of the CDR3: TGTGCCAGCAGCGTAGGACTAGGGCAAGGATACAATGAGCAGTTCTTC. The V call is TRBV9, the J call TRBJ2-1; tentative D call: TRBD2 (6 bases). Germline V gene data show CDR1 as SGDLS and CDR2 as YYNGEE. Trimming pared 0 bases from V and 4 bases from J, leaving 14 bases between. There are 16 residues in the CDR3.